The 29 T cell receptor beta chains presented below share a single source sample, sequenced in a study of control samples from healthy donors and cancer patients. The assay was immunoSEQ multiplex PCR, and TCRdb's table has in-frame clones only and misses some. With approximately 190,000 clones in the sample, the ten largest clones hold roughly 2%. The specimen was blood. The origin of the receptors is a woman in her twenties or thirties in good health.

The rearrangement joins TRBV7-8 to TRBJ1-1; TRBD1 might be the D (5 bases). Germline V gene lookup returns CDR1 SGHVS and CDR2 FQNEAQ. V lost 5 bases and J lost 12, with 22 bases in between. This CDR3 has 14 amino acids. The CDR3 is CASSPQGSVVRPFF. CDR3 bases: TGTGCCAGCAGCCCCCAGGGTAGTGTTGTAAGGCCTTTCTTT.

The J gene is TRBJ2-7, the V gene TRBV6-5; D remains ambiguous. Germline loops: CDR1 MNHEY, CDR2 SVGAGI. V lost 5 bases to trimming and J lost 2 bases, with 13 bases between them. The CDR3 is 14 residues long. CDR3 protein: CASSPRTETYEQYF. The CDR3 DNA is TGTGCCAGCAGTCCTCGGACGGAAACCTACGAGCAGTACTTC.

The chain couples TRBV2 to TRBJ2-1, with D perhaps matching TRBD1 (6 bases). The CDR3 spans 17 residues. Trimming cost V 1 base and J 3 bases, with 16 bases left between them. Germline CDR1 SNHLY, CDR2 FYNNEI. The CDR3 DNA reads TGTGCCAGCAGTGAAGAAACAGGGTCAGAGATCTACAATGAGCAGTTCTTC. Translating gives CASSEETGSEIYNEQFF.

The chain combines TRBV28 with TRBJ1-6, with D perhaps matching TRBD1 (5 bases). Germline-derived CDR1 and CDR2 are MDHEN and SYDVKM. Trimming pared 5 bases from V and 2 bases from J, leaving 13 bases between. The CDR3 runs 16 residues. CDR3 sequence reads: CASSQGGVTYNSPLHF. Here the CDR3 DNA reads TGTGCCAGCAGTCAAGGAGGGGTTACCTATAATTCACCCCTCCACTTT.

The V call is TRBV7-9, the J call TRBJ2-7; possibly TRBD1 for D (6 bases). The CDR3 totals 17 residues. Germline-derived CDR1 and CDR2 are SEHNR and FQNEAQ (reference sequence). V was clipped by 5 bases and J by 0 bases, with 20 bases between them. CDR3 region: CASSPPRRQDSSYEQYF. CDR3 DNA: TGTGCCAGCAGCCCGCCCCGACGACAGGATAGCTCCTACGAGCAGTACTTC.

The chain links TRBV4-1 to TRBJ1-2, with D maybe TRBD1 (5 bases). CDR3 length equals 13 residues. The V end lost 4 bases, the J end lost 12 bases, and 18 bases lay between the germline ends. CDR1 and CDR2 (germline): MGHRA, YSYEKL. The CDR3 DNA reads TGCGCCAGCAGCCCAGCCCCGGGACCGAGACACACCTTC. Its translation: CASSPAPGPRHTF.

The J gene is TRBJ1-2, the V gene TRBV10-2; 7 bases line up with TRBD1. This CDR3 contains 13 residues. V gave up 6 bases and J gave up 5 bases; unmatched junction bases: 6. Per the germline V gene, CDR1 is WSHSY and CDR2 is SAAADI. The CDR3 coding sequence is TGCGCCAGCAGCAACAGGGGAGGGTATGGCTACACCTTC. Residues: CASSNRGGYGYTF.

This sequence joins TRBV11-3 and TRBJ2-1; D is unclear. CDR3 length equals 14 residues. CDR1 and CDR2 from the germline V gene are SGHNT and YENEEA. The V and J ends lost 0 bases and 5 bases respectively, with 8 bases between them. The CDR3 DNA follows: TGTGCCAGCAGCTTAGATCAGTCCAACAATGAGCAGTTCTTC. Its protein product is CASSLDQSNNEQFF. Full variable domain (outside the CDR3, taken from reference TRBV11-3 and TRBJ2-1): EAGVVQSPRYKIIEKKQPVAFWCNPISGHNTLYWYLQNLGQGPELLIRYENEEAVDDSQLPKDRFSAERLKGVDSTLKIQPAELGDSAVYLCASSLDQSNNEQFFGPGTRLTVL.

The chain couples TRBV24-1 to TRBJ2-3; TRBD1 matches 7 bases. The CDR3 extends over 14 amino acids. Trimming at V came to 4 bases and at J to 3 bases, leaving 3 bases not matched to a gene. Germline assignment: CDR1 KGHDR and CDR2 SFDVKD. The CDR3 loop is CATSEPGQTDTQYF. The CDR3 DNA reads as TGTGCCACCAGTGAGCCGGGACAGACAGATACGCAGTATTTT.

The chain is built from TRBV7-8 and TRBJ2-3; either TRBD1 or TRBD2 may supply D (5 bases each). CDR3 length: 17 residues. CDR1 and CDR2 from the germline V gene are SGHVS and FQNEAQ. V lost 1 base and J 1 base, leaving 15 bases between the germline ends. Here the CDR3 reads CASSLVRGRGGTDTQYF. The CDR3 region has the DNA TGTGCCAGCAGCTTAGTACGGGGCAGAGGTGGCACAGATACGCAGTATTTT.

J is TRBJ1-2 and V is TRBV10-2, with TRBD1 matching over 9 bases. The CDR3 loop spans 14 amino acids. V shed 7 bases, J shed 4 bases, and the junction held 7 bases outside the gene matches. CDR1 is WSHSY and CDR2 is SAAADI in the germline V gene. This chain's CDR3 is CASNNRGQSYGYTF. CDR3 nucleotide sequence: TGCGCCAGCAATAACAGGGGGCAATCCTATGGCTACACCTTC.

V and J are TRBV4-2 and TRBJ2-2; 7 bases map to TRBD1. The CDR3 is 16 residues long. CDR1 is LGHNA, CDR2 YNFKEQ, per germline. Trimming removed 1 base from V and 4 bases from J; junction bases left unmatched: 6. This chain's CDR3 is CASSQGLDRVTGELFF. CDR3 nucleotide sequence: TGTGCCAGCAGCCAAGGGCTAGACAGGGTCACCGGGGAGCTGTTTTTT.

The V call is TRBV24-1, the J call TRBJ1-1; D might be TRBD1 (5 bases). V gave up 4 bases and J gave up 4 bases, with 15 bases separating them. The CDR3 is 15 amino acids. Germline V gene data show CDR1 as KGHDR and CDR2 as SFDVKD. This CDR3 is CATSDPGGVGTEAFF. CDR3 coding DNA: TGTGCCACCAGTGACCCCGGGGGGGTTGGCACTGAAGCTTTCTTT.

V and J are TRBV5-6 and TRBJ2-5; D unclear. The CDR3 is made up of 13 amino acids. Germline-derived CDR1 and CDR2 are SGHDT and YYEEEE. The germline V and J ends were trimmed by 10 bases and 2 bases, with 15 bases remaining between them. The CDR3 bases are TGTGCCCGTGAACGGTTCGTTCAAGAGACCCAGTACTTC. Translation: CARERFVQETQYF.

The chain carries TRBV4-1 and TRBJ2-5; a possible D gene is TRBD1 (6 bases). Germline-derived CDR1 and CDR2 are MGHRA and YSYEKL. This CDR3 contains 15 residues. V lost 2 bases to trimming and J lost 1 base, with 11 bases between them. CDR3 sequence reads: CASSQIQGTQETQYF. The CDR3 DNA follows: TGCGCCAGCAGCCAAATACAGGGAACCCAAGAGACCCAGTACTTC.

This sequence joins TRBV6-6 and TRBJ1-2; 9 bases align to TRBD1. CDR1 is MNHNY and CDR2 is SVGAGI in the germline V gene (reference sequence). This CDR3 contains 15 residues. Germline trimming cut 6 bases from V and 2 bases from J; bases unmatched to any gene: 7. The CDR3 region has the DNA TGTGCCAGCAGCCTATTCGGGACAGGGAACTATGGCTACACCTTC. Translating it yields CASSLFGTGNYGYTF.

This chain uses TRBV28 with TRBJ2-5; D not resolved. Germline V gene lookup returns CDR1 MDHEN and CDR2 SYDVKM. The CDR3 totals 14 residues. Trimming cost V 3 bases and J 1 base, with 9 bases left between them. The CDR3 nucleotides are TGTGCCAGCAGTTTCTCACCGACCCAAGAGACCCAGTACTTC. It encodes CASSFSPTQETQYF.

V gene TRBV7-9 combines with J gene TRBJ1-2, with 10 bases identical to TRBD1. J was trimmed by 11 bases and V by 1 base; bases with no gene match: 13. Germline V gene lookup returns CDR1 SEHNR and CDR2 FQNEAQ (reference sequence). CDR3 length equals 16 residues. CDR3 region: CASSLEGRGQGKGYTF. DNA of the CDR3: TGTGCCAGCAGCTTAGAAGGTCGGGGACAGGGGAAGGGATACACCTTC.

The chain is built from TRBV5-4 and TRBJ1-6; 7 positions agree with TRBD1. Trimming removed 3 bases from V and 10 bases from J; junction bases left unmatched: 7. Per the germline V gene, CDR1 is SGHNT and CDR2 is YYREEE (reference sequence). The CDR3 loop spans 14 amino acids. DNA of the CDR3: TGTGCCAGCAGCTATACAGGGGAGGGCTCACCCCTCCACTTT. Protein: CASSYTGEGSPLHF.

The chain has TRBV29-1 and TRBJ1-4, with D tentatively TRBD1 (6 bases). With 5 bases removed from V and 10 bases from J, the gap between germline ends came to 17 bases. Germline V gene sequence: CDR1 SQVTM, CDR2 ANQGSEA. The CDR3 spans 13 residues. The CDR3 loop is CSVLEQGGGKLFF. CDR3 in DNA: TGCAGCGTTTTGGAGCAGGGAGGGGGAAAACTGTTTTTT.

V usage is TRBV3-1 (or the pseudogene TRBV3-2) and J usage is TRBJ1-2, with D possibly TRBD1 on 6 matching bases. Germline CDR1 reads LGHDT; CDR2 reads YNNKEL (reference sequence). V lost 0 bases to trimming and J lost 9 bases, with 8 bases between them. This CDR3 spans 12 amino acids. The CDR3 loop is CASSQDRGSYTF. For the CDR3, the DNA is TGTGCCAGCAGCCAAGACAGGGGCAGCTACACCTTC.

The CDR3, as DNA: TGTGCCAGCAGCTTAGAGAGGGATGAGCAGTTCTTC. As protein: CASSLERDEQFF. The rearrangement uses TRBV13 and TRBJ2-1, with D possibly being TRBD2 (5 bases). This CDR3 is built from 12 residues. Trimming cost V 1 base and J 8 bases, with 6 bases left between them. Looked up from germline, CDR1 is PRHDT and CDR2 is FYEKMQ (reference sequence).

The chain links TRBV28 to TRBJ2-1; 14 bases fit TRBD2. J was trimmed by 9 bases and V by 4 bases; bases with no gene match: 8. The CDR3 spans 16 residues. In germline, CDR1 is MDHEN, CDR2 SYDVKM. The CDR3 DNA reads TGTGCCAGCAGTTCCCTGACTAGCGGGGGGGTCGCTGAGCAGTTCTTC. This translates into CASSSLTSGGVAEQFF. Full variable domain (missing parts from reference TRBV28 and TRBJ2-1): DVKVTQSSRYLVKRTGEKVFLECVQDMDHENMFWYRQDPGLGLRLIYFSYDVKMKEKGDIPEGYSVSREKKERFSLILESASTNQTSMYLCASSSLTSGGVAEQFFGPGTRLTVL.

This sequence joins TRBV5-4 and TRBJ2-2, with D perhaps TRBD1 or TRBD2 (5 bases each). This CDR3 is built from 14 residues. V was pared by 1 base and J by 5 bases, with 9 bases between. Germline CDR1 SGHNT, CDR2 YYREEE (reference sequence). The CDR3 nucleotides are TGTGCCAGCAGCTTGAACTGGGGGACCGGGGAGCTGTTTTTT. Its translation: CASSLNWGTGELFF.

The chain recombines TRBV6-5 with TRBJ2-3; 7 bases align to TRBD1. CDR1 and CDR2 from the germline V gene are MNHEY and SVGAGI. The CDR3 contains 13 residues. The V segment lost 5 bases and the J segment 1 base; nucleotides outside the gene matches: 0. For the CDR3, the DNA is TGTGCCAGCAGTCAGGGGGGCACAGATACGCAGTATTTT. Translated: CASSQGGTDTQYF.

The chain couples TRBV4-2 to TRBJ2-4; 10 nucleotides match TRBD2. Looked up from germline, CDR1 is LGHNA and CDR2 is YNFKEQ. The CDR3 contains 20 residues. J was trimmed by 0 bases and V by 5 bases; bases with no gene match: 16. CDR3 sequence reads: CASSFRGASGGFQAKNIQYF. The CDR3 DNA is TGTGCCAGCAGCTTCCGGGGGGCTAGCGGGGGATTTCAAGCCAAAAACATTCAGTACTTC.

A remark on this clone: This specimen includes other DNA sequences encoding the same CDR3. The chain has TRBV7-9 and TRBJ2-3; D is undetermined. V gave up 3 bases and J gave up 0 bases, with 7 bases separating them. Germline assignment: CDR1 SEHNR and CDR2 FQNEAQ (reference sequence). This CDR3 contains 14 residues. The CDR3 DNA sequence: TGTGCCAGCAGCTTGGGCGCTAGCACAGATACGCAGTATTTT. Translated: CASSLGASTDTQYF.

The V gene is TRBV11-1, the J gene TRBJ1-1; D unclear. This CDR3 is built from 15 residues. Germline V CDR1 and CDR2: SGHAT, FQDESV (reference sequence). V lost 1 base and J 0 bases, leaving 9 bases between the germline ends. The CDR3 reads CASSLVRAMNTEAFF. The CDR3 bases are TGTGCCAGCAGCTTAGTCCGGGCGATGAACACTGAAGCTTTCTTT.

The chain employs TRBV5-1 and TRBJ1-2, with D unclear. There are 13 residues in the CDR3. Germline lookup yields CDR1 SGHRS and CDR2 YFSETQ. Trimming took off 0 bases at V and 9 bases at J, with 12 bases between the two ends. CDR3 coding DNA: TGCGCCAGCAGCTTGGAAGGTCAGGAGCGCTACACCTTC. Its translation: CASSLEGQERYTF.